Listed below are T cell receptor beta chains from one sample, sequenced in a study of blood T cell repertoires in COVID-19. Here immunoSEQ multiplex PCR was the method, and the copy in TCRdb shows in-frame clones only, minus some. The sample comprises about 160,000 clones, around 92% of which are singletons, and 4.8% rests with the top ten. Sample: peripheral blood. The receptors originated from a man in his thirties or forties with COVID-19, enrolled during active disease. Both conserved end residues are part of each CDR3. D genes are given only for firm matches. Not all rows give a size; the values are once, few, many and, for expanded clones, a class.

D gene	clone size	V gene	J gene	CDR3 length	CDR3 protein	CDR3 DNA
NA	NA	TRBV29-1	TRBJ1-2	15	CSVEDPPTGPYGYTF	TGCAGCGTTGAAGATCCCCCGACAGGACCCTATGGCTACACCTTC
NA	NA	TRBV5-1	TRBJ1-2	13	CASSLPGQGGYTF	TGCGCCAGCAGCTTGCCGGGACAAGGCGGCTACACCTTC
TRBD1	NA	TRBV5-1	TRBJ1-1	18	CASSLGRDRVGEGVEAFF	TGCGCCAGCAGCTTGGGTAGGGACAGGGTAGGTGAGGGTGTTGAAGCTTTCTTT
TRBD1	NA	TRBV14	TRBJ2-3	17	CASSVRTGNEGTDTQYF	TGTGCCAGCAGCGTCCGGACAGGGAACGAGGGCACAGATACGCAGTATTTT
NA	once	TRBV3-1/TRBV3-2	TRBJ1-2	15	CASSPPGLGSYGYTF	TGTGCCAGCAGCCCGCCCGGACTGGGGTCGTATGGCTACACCTTC
NA	NA	TRBV9	TRBJ1-3	15	CASSTEGVIRNTIYF	TGTGCCAGCAGCACCGAGGGGGTAATCAGAAACACCATATATTTT
NA	few	TRBV5-3	TRBJ1-5	18	CARSLEGQGIGGNQPQHF	TGTGCCAGAAGCTTGGAAGGCCAGGGAATTGGGGGCAATCAGCCCCAGCATTTT
TRBD2	NA	TRBV4-3	TRBJ2-1	18	CASSPGGAGGPQHNEQFF	TGCGCCAGCAGCCCTGGTGGGGCGGGAGGCCCGCAGCACAATGAGCAGTTCTTC
TRBD2	NA	TRBV5-1	TRBJ2-3	16	CASSLGTSGSTDTQYF	TGCGCCAGCAGCTTGGGGACTAGCGGGAGCACAGATACGCAGTATTTT
TRBD1	NA	TRBV6-2/TRBV6-3	TRBJ2-7	15	CASSPEGQGSYEQYF	TGTGCCAGCAGTCCGGAGGGACAGGGGTCCTACGAGCAGTACTTC
TRBD2	NA	TRBV6-2/TRBV6-3	TRBJ2-1	15	CASSRSGTTYNEQFF	TGTGCCAGCAGTCGTAGCGGGACGACCTACAATGAGCAGTTCTTC
NA	NA	TRBV29-1	TRBJ2-2	14	CSVDNGQTTGELFF	TGCAGCGTAGACAATGGACAGACCACCGGGGAGCTGTTTTTT
NA	NA	TRBV9	TRBJ1-4	15	CASSVVPGVNEKLFF	TGTGCCAGCAGCGTAGTTCCGGGGGTGAATGAAAAACTGTTTTTT
TRBD2	NA	TRBV7-2	TRBJ2-2	17	CASSLGLAILNTGELFF	TGTGCCAGCAGCTTGGGACTAGCGATCCTAAACACCGGGGAGCTGTTTTTT
NA	NA	TRBV27	TRBJ1-2	14	CASSPKGADYGYTF	TGTGCCAGCAGCCCTAAAGGGGCCGACTATGGCTACACCTTC
TRBD2	NA	TRBV4-1	TRBJ2-5	17	CASSQAWGSGRRETQYF	TGCGCCAGCAGCCAAGCCTGGGGTAGCGGGAGGCGAGAGACCCAGTACTTC